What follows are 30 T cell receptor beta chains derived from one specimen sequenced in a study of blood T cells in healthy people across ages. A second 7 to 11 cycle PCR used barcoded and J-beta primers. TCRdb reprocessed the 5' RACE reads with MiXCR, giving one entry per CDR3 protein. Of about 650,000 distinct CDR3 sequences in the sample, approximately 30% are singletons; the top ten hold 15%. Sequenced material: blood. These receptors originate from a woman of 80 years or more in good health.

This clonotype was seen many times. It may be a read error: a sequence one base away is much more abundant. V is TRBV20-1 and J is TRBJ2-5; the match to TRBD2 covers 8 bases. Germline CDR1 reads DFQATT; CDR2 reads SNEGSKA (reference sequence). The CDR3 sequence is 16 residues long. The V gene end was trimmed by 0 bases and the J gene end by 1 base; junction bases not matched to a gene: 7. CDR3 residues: CSARDGRAGAQETQYF. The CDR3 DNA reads TGCAGTGCTAGAGATGGAAGAGCGGGGGCCCAAGAGACCCAGTACTTC.

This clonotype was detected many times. The CDR3 sequence: CASSLTQGSYNEQFF. As DNA, the CDR3 is TGTGCCAGCAGCTTAACACAAGGTTCCTACAATGAGCAGTTCTTC. This chain joins TRBV11-2 and TRBJ2-1; D gene unclear. Germline values: CDR1 SGHAT, CDR2 FQNNGV. The CDR3 sequence is 15 residues long. Deletions cut 2 bases from V and 1 base from J, with 9 bases between.

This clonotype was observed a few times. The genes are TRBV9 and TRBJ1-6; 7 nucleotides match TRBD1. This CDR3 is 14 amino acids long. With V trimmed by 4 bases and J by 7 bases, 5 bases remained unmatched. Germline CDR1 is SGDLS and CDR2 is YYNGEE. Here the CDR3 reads CASSPNRGNSPLHF. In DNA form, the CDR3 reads TGTGCCAGCAGCCCTAACAGGGGCAATTCACCCCTCCACTTT.

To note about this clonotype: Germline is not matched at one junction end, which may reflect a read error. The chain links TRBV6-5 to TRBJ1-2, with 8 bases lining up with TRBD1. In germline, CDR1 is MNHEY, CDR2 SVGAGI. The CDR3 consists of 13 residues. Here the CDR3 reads CARSSRTGRGYTF. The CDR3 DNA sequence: TGTGCCAGAAGTTCTAGGACAGGGCGCGGCTACACCTTC.

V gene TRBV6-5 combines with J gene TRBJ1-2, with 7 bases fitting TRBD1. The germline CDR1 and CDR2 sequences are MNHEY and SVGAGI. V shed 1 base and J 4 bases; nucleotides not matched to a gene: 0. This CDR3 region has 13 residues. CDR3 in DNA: TGTGCCAGCAGTTACTACAGGGGCTATGGCTACACCTTC. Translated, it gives CASSYYRGYGYTF.

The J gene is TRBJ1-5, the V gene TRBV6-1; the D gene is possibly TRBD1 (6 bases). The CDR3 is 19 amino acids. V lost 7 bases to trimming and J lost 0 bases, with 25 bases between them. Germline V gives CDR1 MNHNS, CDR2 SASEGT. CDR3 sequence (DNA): TGTGCCAGCAATAACAAGGGGGGGTCCATTCCTAATAGCAATCAGCCCCAGCATTTT. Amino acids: CASNNKGGSIPNSNQPQHF.

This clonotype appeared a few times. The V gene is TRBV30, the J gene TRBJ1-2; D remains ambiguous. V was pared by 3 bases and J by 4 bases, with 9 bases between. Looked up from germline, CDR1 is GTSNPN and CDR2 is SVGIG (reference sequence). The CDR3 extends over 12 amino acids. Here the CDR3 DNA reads TGTGCCTGGAGCCCTTTAGCCTATGGCTACACCTTC. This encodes CAWSPLAYGYTF.

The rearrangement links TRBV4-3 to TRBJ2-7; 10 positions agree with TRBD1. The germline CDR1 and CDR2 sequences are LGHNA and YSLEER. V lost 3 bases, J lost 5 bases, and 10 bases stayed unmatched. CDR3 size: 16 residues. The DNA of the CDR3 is TGCGCCAGCAGCCAGTTCAGTGGGACAGGGGCCGACGAGCAGTACTTC. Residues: CASSQFSGTGADEQYF.

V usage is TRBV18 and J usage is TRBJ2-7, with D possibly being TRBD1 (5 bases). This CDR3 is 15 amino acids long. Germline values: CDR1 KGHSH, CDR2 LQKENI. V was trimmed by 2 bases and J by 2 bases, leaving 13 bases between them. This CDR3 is CASSPSQGSPYEQYF. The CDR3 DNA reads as TGTGCCAGCTCACCATCGCAGGGTAGTCCCTACGAGCAGTACTTC.

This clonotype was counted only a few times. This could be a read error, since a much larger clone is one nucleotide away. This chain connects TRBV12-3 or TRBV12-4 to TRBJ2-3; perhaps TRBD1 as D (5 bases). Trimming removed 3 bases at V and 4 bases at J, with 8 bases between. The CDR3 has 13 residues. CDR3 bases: TGTGCCAGCAGTTTCGACAGTGCAGATACGCAGTATTTT. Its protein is CASSFDSADTQYF.

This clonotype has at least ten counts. The CDR3 protein is CASSFPAGESNVLTF. The CDR3 nucleotides read TGTGCCAGCAGCTTTCCCGCTGGGGAGTCCAACGTCCTGACTTTC. This chain uses TRBV7-3 with TRBJ2-6; perhaps TRBD2 as D (5 bases). With 3 bases removed from V and 8 bases from J, the gap between germline ends came to 14 bases. Germline lookup yields CDR1 SGHTA and CDR2 FQGTGA. The CDR3 is 15 residues long.

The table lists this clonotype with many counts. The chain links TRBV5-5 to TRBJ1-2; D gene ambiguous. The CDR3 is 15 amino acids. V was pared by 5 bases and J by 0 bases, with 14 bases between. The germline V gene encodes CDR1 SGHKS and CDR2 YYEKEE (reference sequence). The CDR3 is CASRGEEFANYGYTF. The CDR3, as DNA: TGTGCCAGCAGGGGCGAGGAGTTTGCTAACTATGGCTACACCTTC.

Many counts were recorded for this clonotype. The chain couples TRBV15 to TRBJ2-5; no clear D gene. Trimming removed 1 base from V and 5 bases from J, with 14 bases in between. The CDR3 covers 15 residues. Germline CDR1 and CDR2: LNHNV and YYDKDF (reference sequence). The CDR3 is CATSRARFLVETQYF. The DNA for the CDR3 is TGTGCCACCAGCAGAGCCCGATTCCTCGTGGAGACCCAGTACTTC.

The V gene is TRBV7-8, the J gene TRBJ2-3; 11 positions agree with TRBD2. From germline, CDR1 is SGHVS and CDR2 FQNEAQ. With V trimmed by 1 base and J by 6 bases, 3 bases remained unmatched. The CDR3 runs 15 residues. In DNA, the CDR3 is TGTGCCAGCAGCTTAGTGACTAGCGGGGCCGATACGCAGTATTTT. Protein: CASSLVTSGADTQYF.

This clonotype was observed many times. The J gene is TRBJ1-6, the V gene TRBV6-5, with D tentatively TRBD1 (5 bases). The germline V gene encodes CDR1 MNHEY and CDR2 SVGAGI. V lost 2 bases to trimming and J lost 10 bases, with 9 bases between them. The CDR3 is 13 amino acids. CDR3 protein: CASSYGGSSPLHF. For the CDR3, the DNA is TGTGCCAGCAGTTACGGGGGGAGCTCACCCCTCCACTTT.

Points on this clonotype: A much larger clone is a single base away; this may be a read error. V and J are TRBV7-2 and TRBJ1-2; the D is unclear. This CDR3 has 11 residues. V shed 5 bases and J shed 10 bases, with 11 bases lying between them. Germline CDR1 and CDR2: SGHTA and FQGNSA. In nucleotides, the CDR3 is TGTGCCAGCAGCCCGGCCCGTGACTACACCTTC. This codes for CASSPARDYTF.

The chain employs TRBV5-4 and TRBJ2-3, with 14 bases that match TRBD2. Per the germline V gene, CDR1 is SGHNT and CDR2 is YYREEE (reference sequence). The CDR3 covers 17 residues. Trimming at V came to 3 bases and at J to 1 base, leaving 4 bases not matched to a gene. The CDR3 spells CASSYGTSGGRTDTQYF. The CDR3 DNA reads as TGTGCCAGCAGCTACGGGACTAGCGGGGGACGCACAGATACGCAGTATTTT.

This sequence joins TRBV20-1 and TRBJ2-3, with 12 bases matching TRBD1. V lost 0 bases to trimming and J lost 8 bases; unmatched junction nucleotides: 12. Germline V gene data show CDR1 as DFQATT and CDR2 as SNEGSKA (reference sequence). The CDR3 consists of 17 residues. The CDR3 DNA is TGCAGTGCTAGAGACTACCGGACCGGGACAGGGGGCCGTACGCAGTATTTT. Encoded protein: CSARDYRTGTGGRTQYF.

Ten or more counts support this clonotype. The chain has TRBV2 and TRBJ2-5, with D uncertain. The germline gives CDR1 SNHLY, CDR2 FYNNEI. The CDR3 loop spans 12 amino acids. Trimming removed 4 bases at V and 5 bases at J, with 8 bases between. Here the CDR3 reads CASSAFRETQYF. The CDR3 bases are TGTGCCAGCAGTGCGTTTCGGGAGACCCAGTACTTC.

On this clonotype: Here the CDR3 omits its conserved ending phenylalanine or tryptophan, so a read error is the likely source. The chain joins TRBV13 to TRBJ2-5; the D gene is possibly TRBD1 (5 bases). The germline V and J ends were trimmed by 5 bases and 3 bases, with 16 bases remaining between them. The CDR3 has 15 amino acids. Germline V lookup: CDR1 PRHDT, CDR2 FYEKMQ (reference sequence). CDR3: CASSAPGSGKETQYS. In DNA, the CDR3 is TGTGCCAGCAGCGCCCCCGGGTCAGGGAAAGAGACCCAGTACTCC.

CDR3: CAWSGLRGVNTEAFF. Here the CDR3 DNA reads TGTGCCTGGAGTGGACTCCGGGGCGTTAACACTGAAGCTTTCTTT. The genes are TRBV30 and TRBJ1-1, with a possible D match to TRBD1 (5 bases). Trimming stripped 1 base from V and 2 bases from J, with 14 bases between. The CDR3 loop spans 15 amino acids. The germline CDR1 and CDR2 sequences are GTSNPN and SVGIG (reference sequence). The variable domain in full, completed from reference TRBV30 and TRBJ1-1, reads SQTIHQWPATLVQPVGSPLSLECTVEGTSNPNLYWYRQAAGRGLQLLFYSVGIGQISSEVPQNLSASRPQDRQFILSSKKLLLSDSGFYLCAWSGLRGVNTEAFFGQGTRLTVV.

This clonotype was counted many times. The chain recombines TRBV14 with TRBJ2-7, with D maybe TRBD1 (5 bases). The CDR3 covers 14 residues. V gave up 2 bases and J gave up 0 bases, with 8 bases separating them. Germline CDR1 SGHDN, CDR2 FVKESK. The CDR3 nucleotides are TGTGCCAGCAGCCAAAGACAGAGCTCCTACGAGCAGTACTTC. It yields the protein CASSQRQSSYEQYF. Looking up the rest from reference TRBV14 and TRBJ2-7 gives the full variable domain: EAGVTQFPSHSVIEKGQTVTLRCDPISGHDNLYWYRRVMGKEIKFLLHFVKESKQDESGMPNNRFLAERTGGTYSTLKVQPAELEDSGVYFCASSQRQSSYEQYFGPGTRLTVT.

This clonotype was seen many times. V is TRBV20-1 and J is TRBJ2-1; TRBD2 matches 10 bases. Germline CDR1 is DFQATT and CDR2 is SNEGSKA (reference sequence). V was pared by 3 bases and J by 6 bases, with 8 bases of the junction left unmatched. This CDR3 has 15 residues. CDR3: CSASGVAGGTNEQFF. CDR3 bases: TGCAGTGCTAGTGGGGTAGCGGGGGGTACCAATGAGCAGTTCTTC.

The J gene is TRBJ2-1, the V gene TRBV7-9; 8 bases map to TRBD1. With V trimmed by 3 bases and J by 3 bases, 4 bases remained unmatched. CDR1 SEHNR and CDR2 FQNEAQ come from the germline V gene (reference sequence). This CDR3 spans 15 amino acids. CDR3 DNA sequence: TGTGCCAGCAGCTTTCGACAGGGGAACTACAATGAGCAGTTCTTC. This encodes CASSFRQGNYNEQFF.

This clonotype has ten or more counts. CDR3 coding DNA: TGCAGTGCTAGTGGTACGGGGGAGGGGGAGACCCAGTACTTC. This sequence encodes CSASGTGEGETQYF. The rearrangement uses TRBV20-1 and TRBJ2-5, with 7 bases identical to TRBD2. Germline CDR1 DFQATT, CDR2 SNEGSKA (reference sequence). The CDR3 runs 14 residues. Germline trimming cut 3 bases from V and 5 bases from J; bases unmatched to any gene: 9.

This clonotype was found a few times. CDR3 DNA sequence: TGTGCCAGCTCACCCGGCCCCGGCGGGAGTTACGAGCAGTACTTC. Translating gives CASSPGPGGSYEQYF. The rearrangement links TRBV18 to TRBJ2-5, with 7 bases aligning to TRBD2. Judging by the DNA end, TRBJ2-7 fits better; the J call may be wrong. The germline V gene encodes CDR1 KGHSH and CDR2 LQKENI. The CDR3 runs to 15 residues.

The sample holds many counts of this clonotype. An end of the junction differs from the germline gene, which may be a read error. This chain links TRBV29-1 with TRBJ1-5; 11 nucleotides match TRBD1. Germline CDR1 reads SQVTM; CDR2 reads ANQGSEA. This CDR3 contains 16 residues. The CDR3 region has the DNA TGCAGCGTTGAAGGTTGGTGGACAGGGGGCAAGCAGCCCCAGCATTTT. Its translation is CSVEGWWTGGKQPQHF.

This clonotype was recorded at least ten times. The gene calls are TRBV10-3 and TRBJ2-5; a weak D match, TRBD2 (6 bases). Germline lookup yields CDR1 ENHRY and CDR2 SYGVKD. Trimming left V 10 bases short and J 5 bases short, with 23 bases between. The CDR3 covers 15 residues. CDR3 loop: CASRTGAVEVETQYF. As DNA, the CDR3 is TGTGCCAGCCGGACGGGAGCGGTTGAGGTGGAGACCCAGTACTTC.

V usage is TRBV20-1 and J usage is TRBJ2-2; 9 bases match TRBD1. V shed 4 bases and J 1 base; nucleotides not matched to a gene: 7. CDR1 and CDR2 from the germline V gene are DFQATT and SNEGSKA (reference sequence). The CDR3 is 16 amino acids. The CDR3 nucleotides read TGCAGTGCTACTCCGGGACAGGGCGTGAACACCGGGGAGCTGTTTTTT. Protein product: CSATPGQGVNTGELFF.

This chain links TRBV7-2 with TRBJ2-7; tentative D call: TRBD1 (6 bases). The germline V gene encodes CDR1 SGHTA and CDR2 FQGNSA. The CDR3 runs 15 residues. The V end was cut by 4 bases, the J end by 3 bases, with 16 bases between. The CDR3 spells CASSSGPGDRYEQYF. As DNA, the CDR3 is TGTGCCAGCAGCTCCGGCCCAGGGGACCGCTACGAGCAGTACTTC.